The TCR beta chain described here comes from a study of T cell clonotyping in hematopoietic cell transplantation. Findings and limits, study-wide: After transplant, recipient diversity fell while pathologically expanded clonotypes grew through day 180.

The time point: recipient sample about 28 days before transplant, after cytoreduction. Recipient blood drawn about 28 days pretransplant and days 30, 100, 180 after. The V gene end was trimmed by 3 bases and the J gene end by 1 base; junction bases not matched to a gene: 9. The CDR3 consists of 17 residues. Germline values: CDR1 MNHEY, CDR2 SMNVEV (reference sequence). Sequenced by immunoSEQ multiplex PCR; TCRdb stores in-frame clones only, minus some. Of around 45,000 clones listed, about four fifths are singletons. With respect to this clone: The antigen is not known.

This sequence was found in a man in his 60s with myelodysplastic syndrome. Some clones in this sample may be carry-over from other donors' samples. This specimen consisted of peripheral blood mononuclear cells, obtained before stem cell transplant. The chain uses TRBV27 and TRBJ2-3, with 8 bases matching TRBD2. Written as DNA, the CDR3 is TGTGCCAGCAGTTTGCGCTCCTCGGGGGGGGGCACAGATACGCAGTATTTT. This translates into CASSLRSSGGGTDTQYF.